This T cell receptor beta chain was identified during a study of blood T cells in healthy people across ages (dated by TCRdb to about 2015). Looking at the study overall: Template switching captured roughly one uniquely barcoded TCR beta cDNA molecule per two T cells in model experiments. Using deep sequencing normalized with unique cDNA molecular identifiers, the study measured how TCR beta repertoire diversity changes with age. Using the same blood draw, the study looked at two additional independent replicas of 1 million unique cDNA reads for two donors, one aged 18 to 30 and the other aged 80 or older. The donors were divided into four age groups: young (average about 16 years), middle-aged (roughly 40), aged (roughly 66) and long-lived (around 80).

The donors were roughly 39 Caucasian individuals from Russia, aged roughly 6 to 90 years, who were systemically healthy. Each donor gave 8 to 10 milliliters of peripheral blood, collected into EDTA-treated Vacutainer tubes. Ficoll-Paque density-gradient centrifugation was used to isolate PBMCs, with at least 6.5 million per sample. Total RNA, at least 6 micrograms per sample, was extracted from PBMCs with Trizol reagent. The percentages of naive CD45RAhigh/CD27high T cells were determined by flow cytometry on a PBMC aliquot from every donor. Concerning this clonotype itself: There is no known antigen for this receptor. Base qualities are not provided; no much larger clone lies one nucleotide away.

Preparation of the library involved 5' RACE. The listed sequencing device is Illumina HiSeq 2500. A second PCR of 7 to 11 cycles was performed with a sample-barcoded 5' primer and a J-beta primer mix. A template-switch 5' adaptor carrying 12 random nucleotides introduced a unique molecular identifier onto each TCR beta cDNA molecule. At least 3 million CDR3-containing paired-end reads were obtained from each sample. All of the RNA was converted into first-strand cDNA using the Mint cDNA synthesis kit, with a TRBC-specific oligonucleotide serving as the primer. Following uracil-DNA glycosylase treatment, all cDNA underwent a first 18-cycle PCR with the universal primers M1SS and BC2_uni_R. The paper's data handling went like this. Normalization of each sample was performed by random selection of 1 million high-quality reads, each carrying a distinct molecular identifier. Reads sharing molecular identifiers were discarded rather than binned into consensus sequences. MiTCR, set to a Q25 quality threshold and the strictest error-elimination algorithm, was used for CDR3 identification, clonotype clustering and error correction. Lower-bound total TCR beta diversity was estimated with a nonparametric unseen species model using Euler transformation. TCRdb reprocessing: public reads trimmed at Q25 with fastp, clones called with MiXCR, in-frame beta chains kept. Entries are consolidated by CDR3 protein sequence, retaining the most common genes and DNA. TCRdb's processing, not the authors' own work, is the source of the V and J calls. The sample profile shows about 930,000 distinct CDR3 sequences; just under 30% of them were found once. The ten largest clonotypes hold more than 8.5% of the sample.

For CDR1 and CDR2, the germline V gene lists SNHLY and FYNNEI. From the cysteine up to the phenylalanine, the CDR3 has a length of 15 residues. Solely the CDR3 DNA is kept, with 45 bases framed from the first base. Results the study describes overall, beyond this receptor: Conclusive comparison of naive and antigen-experienced compartments was prevented by the profiling of bulk unsorted PBMCs. Because donor CMV infection status was unknown, age-related changes in expanded clonotypes were potentially confounded. Compared with the aged group, the long-lived group had more naive CD4+ T cells, fewer expanded clones and increased TCR diversity, a pattern suggesting age selection. Estimates of total diversity based on one million sequenced T cells were regarded as lower bounds and as underestimates. There was a strong correlation between observed TCR beta diversity and the percentage of naive T cells measured by flow cytometry. Observed TCR beta diversity per million T cells fell roughly linearly with age, and a significant reduction was already apparent by age about 38.

The same sample was also used in a study of T cells of mothers and their children. Taken from the second paper: Nine systemically healthy Caucasian individuals served as donors, namely three mothers together with their six children. cDNA synthesis used all of the extracted RNA, with around 1.5 ug of RNA in each 15 ul reaction. In the second PCR, sample barcodes and 2-4 random nucleotides were introduced via the M1S primer. More than 8 million TCR beta CDR3 reads were obtained from each mother, and several million reads were obtained from each child. TCR recombination output is similarly shaped by thymic selection in related and unrelated pairs, with a minor effect exerted by inherited differences. Normalized repertoire overlap was always slightly but never significantly higher in related than unrelated mother-child pairs. Persistent microchimeric T cell clones were not detected, at a sensitivity of approximately 100 clones per million clonotypes. In the study, deep NGS was used to compare the TCR beta repertoires of mothers and children, and features distinguishing related mother-child pairs from unrelated individuals were sought. On average, the children were roughly 12 +/- 4 years old, while the mothers were about 37 +/- 4 years old. After adapter ligation was performed with NEBNext reagents, the libraries were sequenced on an Illumina HiSeq 2000 with 100+100 nt paired-end reads. To prevent cross-contamination, the mother and child libraries were prepared one month apart and sequenced in separate runs. For each donor, somewhere between 500,000 and 2,000,000 distinct TCR beta clonotypes were identified. Naive TCR beta clonotypes were estimated from low-frequency clonotypes matched to each donor's FACS-determined naive share, without sorting.

The TCR was taken from a woman aged 40 to 50 in good health. The rearrangement joined TRBV2 to TRBJ2-1; a tentative D match to TRBD2 spans 6 bases. The DNA matches TRBJ2-7 better at its end, which makes the J call doubtful. Sequencing was done on a sample of blood. The CDR3 region reads CASSEWLATDNEQYF. The nucleotide sequence reads as follows: TGTGCCAGCAGTGAATGGCTAGCGACCGACAATGAGCAGTACTTC.